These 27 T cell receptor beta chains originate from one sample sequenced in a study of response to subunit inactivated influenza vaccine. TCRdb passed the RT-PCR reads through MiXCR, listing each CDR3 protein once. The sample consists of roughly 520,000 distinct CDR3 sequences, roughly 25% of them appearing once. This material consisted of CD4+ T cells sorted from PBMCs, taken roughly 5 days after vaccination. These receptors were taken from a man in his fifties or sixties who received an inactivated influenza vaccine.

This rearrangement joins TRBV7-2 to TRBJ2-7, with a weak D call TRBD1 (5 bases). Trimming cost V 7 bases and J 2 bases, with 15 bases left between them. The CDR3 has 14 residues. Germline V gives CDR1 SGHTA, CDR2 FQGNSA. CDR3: CASTRTSFPYEQYF. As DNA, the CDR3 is TGTGCCAGCACCAGGACATCCTTTCCCTACGAGCAGTACTTC.

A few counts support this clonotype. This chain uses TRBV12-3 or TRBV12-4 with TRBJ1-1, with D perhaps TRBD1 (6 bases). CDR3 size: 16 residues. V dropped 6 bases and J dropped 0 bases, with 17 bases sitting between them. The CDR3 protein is CASRTYGTYMNTEAFF. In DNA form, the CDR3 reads TGTGCCAGCAGGACCTACGGGACATACATGAACACTGAAGCTTTCTTT.

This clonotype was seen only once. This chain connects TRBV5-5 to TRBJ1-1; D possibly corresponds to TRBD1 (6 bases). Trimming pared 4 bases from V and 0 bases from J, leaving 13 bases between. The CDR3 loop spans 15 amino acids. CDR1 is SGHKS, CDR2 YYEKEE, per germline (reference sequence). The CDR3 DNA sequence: TGTGCCAGCAGCAAATCGACAGGAGTGAACACTGAAGCTTTCTTT. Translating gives CASSKSTGVNTEAFF.

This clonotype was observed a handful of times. The CDR3 nucleotides are TGTGCCAGCAGCCCCGATTTAGCGAGGGACGAGCAGTACTTC. Its translation is CASSPDLARDEQYF. The chain carries TRBV7-9 and TRBJ2-7, with D maybe TRBD2 (5 bases). CDR3 size: 14 residues. CDR1 is SEHNR and CDR2 is FQNEAQ in the germline V gene (reference sequence). Trimming pared 5 bases from V and 5 bases from J, leaving 16 bases between. The variable domain in full, completed from reference TRBV7-9 and TRBJ2-7, reads DTGVSQNPRHKITKRGQNVTFRCDPISEHNRLYWYRQTLGQGPEFLTYFQNEAQLEKSRLLSDRFSAERPKGSFSTLEIQRTEQGDSAMYLCASSPDLARDEQYFGPGTRLTVT.

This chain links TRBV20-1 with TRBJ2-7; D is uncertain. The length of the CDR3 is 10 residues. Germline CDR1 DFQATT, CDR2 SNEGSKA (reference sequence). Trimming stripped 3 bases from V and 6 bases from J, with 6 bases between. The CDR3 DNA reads TGCAGTGCTAGCCCTGGCGAGCAGTACTTC. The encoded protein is CSASPGEQYF.

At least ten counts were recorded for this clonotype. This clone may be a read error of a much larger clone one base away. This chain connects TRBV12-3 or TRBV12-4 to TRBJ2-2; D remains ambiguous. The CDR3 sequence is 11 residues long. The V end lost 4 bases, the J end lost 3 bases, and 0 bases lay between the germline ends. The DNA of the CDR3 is TGTGCCAGCAGTTACACCGGGGAGCTGTTTTTT. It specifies CASSYTGELFF.

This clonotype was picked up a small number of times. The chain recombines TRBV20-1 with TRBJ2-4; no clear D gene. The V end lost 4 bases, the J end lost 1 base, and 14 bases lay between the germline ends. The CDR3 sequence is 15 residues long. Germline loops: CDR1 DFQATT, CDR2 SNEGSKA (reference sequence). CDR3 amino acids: CSATRSQSAKNIQYF. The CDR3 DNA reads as TGCAGTGCTACCCGTTCCCAATCGGCCAAAAACATTCAGTACTTC.

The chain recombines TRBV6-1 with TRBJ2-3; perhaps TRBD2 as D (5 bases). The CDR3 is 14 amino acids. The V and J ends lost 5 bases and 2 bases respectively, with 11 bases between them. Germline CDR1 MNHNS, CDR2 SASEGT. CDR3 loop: CASSRAETTDTQYF. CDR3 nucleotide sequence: TGTGCCAGCAGTCGAGCGGAGACCACAGATACGCAGTATTTT.

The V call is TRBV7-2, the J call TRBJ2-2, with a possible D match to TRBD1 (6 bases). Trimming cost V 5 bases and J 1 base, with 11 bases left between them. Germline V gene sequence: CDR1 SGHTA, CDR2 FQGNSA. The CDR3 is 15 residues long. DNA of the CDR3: TGTGCCAGCAGCCCTAGGACAGTGAACACCGGGGAGCTGTTTTTT. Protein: CASSPRTVNTGELFF.

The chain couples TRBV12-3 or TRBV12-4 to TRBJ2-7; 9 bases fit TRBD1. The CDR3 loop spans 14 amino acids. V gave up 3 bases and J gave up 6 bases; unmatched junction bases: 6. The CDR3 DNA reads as TGTGCCAGCAGTTTTGGACAGGGGAAACTCGAGCAGTACTTC. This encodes CASSFGQGKLEQYF.

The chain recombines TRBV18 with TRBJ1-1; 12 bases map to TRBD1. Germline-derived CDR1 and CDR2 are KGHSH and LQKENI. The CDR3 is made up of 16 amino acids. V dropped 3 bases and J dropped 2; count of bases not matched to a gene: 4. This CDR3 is CASSPGQGASNTEAFF. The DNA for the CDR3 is TGTGCCAGCTCACCGGGACAGGGGGCGTCTAACACTGAAGCTTTCTTT. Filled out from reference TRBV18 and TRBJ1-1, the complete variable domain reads NAGVMQNPRHLVRRRGQEARLRCSPMKGHSHVYWYRQLPEEGLKFMVYLQKENIIDESGMPKERFSAEFPKEGPSILRIQQVVRGDSAAYFCASSPGQGASNTEAFFGQGTRLTVV.

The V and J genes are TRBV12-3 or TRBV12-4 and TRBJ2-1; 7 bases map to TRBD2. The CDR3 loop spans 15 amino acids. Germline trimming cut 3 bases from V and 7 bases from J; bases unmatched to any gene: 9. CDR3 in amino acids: CASSFLGGPRNEQFF. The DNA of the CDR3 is TGTGCCAGCAGTTTCTTGGGAGGGCCGAGAAATGAGCAGTTCTTC.

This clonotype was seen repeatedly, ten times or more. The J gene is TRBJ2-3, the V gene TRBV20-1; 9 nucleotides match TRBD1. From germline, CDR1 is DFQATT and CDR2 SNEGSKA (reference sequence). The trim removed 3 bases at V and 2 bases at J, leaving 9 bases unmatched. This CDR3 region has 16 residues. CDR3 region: CSARGQGFVVTDTQYF. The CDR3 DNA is TGCAGTGCTAGGGGACAGGGTTTCGTTGTCACAGATACGCAGTATTTT.

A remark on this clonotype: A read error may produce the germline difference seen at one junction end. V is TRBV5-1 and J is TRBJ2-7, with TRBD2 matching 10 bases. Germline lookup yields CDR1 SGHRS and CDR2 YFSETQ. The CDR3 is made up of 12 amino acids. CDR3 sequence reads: CASSLAGGPVTF. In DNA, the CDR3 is TGCGCCAGCAGCTTAGCGGGAGGGCCCGTAACGTTC.

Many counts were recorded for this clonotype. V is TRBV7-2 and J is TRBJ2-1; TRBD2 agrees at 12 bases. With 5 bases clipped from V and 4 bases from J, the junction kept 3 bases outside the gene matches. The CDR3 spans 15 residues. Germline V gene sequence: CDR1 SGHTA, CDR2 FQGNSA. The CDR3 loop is CASSPTSGGYNEQFF. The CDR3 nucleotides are TGTGCCAGCAGCCCGACTAGCGGGGGTTACAATGAGCAGTTCTTC.

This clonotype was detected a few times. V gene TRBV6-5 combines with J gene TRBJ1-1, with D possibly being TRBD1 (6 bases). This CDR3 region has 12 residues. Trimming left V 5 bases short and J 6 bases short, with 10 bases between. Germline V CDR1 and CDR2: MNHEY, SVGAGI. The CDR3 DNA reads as TGTGCCAGCAGTAGGACAGACGCTGAAGCTTTCTTT. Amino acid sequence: CASSRTDAEAFF.

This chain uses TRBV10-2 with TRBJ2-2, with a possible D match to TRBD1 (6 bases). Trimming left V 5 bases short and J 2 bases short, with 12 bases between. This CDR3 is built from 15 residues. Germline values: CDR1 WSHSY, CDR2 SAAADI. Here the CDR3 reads CASSSYGTNTGELFF. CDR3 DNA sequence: TGCGCCAGCAGTTCCTACGGGACAAACACCGGGGAGCTGTTTTTT.

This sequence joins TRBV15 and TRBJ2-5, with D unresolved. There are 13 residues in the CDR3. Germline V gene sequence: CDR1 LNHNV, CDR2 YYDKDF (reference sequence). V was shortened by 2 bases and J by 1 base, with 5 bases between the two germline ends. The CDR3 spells CATSRSFQETQYF. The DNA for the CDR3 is TGTGCCACCAGCAGATCGTTCCAAGAGACCCAGTACTTC.

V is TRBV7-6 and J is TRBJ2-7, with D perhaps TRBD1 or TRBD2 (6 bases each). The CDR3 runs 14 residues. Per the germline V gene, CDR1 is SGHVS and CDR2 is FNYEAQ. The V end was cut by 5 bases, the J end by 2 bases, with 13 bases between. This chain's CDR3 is CASSLQEGAYEQYF. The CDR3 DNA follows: TGTGCCAGCAGCCTACAGGAGGGGGCCTACGAGCAGTACTTC.

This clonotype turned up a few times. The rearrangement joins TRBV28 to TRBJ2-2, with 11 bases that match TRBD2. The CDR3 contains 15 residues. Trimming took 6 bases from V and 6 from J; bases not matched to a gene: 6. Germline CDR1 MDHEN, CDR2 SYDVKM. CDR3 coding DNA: TGTGCCAGCAGAAGGCCGGGACTAGCGGCCGGGGAGCTGTTTTTT. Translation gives CASRRPGLAAGELFF.

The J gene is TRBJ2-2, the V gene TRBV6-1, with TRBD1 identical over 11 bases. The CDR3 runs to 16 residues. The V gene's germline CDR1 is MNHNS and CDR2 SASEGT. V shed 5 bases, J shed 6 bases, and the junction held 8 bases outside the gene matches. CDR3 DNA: TGTGCCAGCAGTCCACGGACAGGGGGCTTCGCCGGGGAGCTGTTTTTT. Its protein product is CASSPRTGGFAGELFF.

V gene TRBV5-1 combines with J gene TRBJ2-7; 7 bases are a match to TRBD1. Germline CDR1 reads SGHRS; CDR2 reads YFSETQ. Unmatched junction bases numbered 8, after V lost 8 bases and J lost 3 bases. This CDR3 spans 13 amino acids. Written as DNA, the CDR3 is TGCGCCAGTGACAGGGTGGAATACTACGAGCAGTACTTC. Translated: CASDRVEYYEQYF.

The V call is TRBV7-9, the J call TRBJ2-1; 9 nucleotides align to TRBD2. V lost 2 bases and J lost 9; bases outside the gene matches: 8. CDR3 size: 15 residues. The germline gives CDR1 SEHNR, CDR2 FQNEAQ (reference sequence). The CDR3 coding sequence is TGTGCCAGCAGCTTAACCGCGGGAGGGCCGGGTGAGCAGTTCTTC. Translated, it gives CASSLTAGGPGEQFF.

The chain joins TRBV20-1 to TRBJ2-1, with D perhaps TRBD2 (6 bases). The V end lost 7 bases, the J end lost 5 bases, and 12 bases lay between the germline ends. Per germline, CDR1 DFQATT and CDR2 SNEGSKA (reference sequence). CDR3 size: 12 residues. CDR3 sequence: CSEPGEDNEQFF. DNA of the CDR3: TGCAGTGAACCGGGGGAGGACAATGAGCAGTTCTTC.

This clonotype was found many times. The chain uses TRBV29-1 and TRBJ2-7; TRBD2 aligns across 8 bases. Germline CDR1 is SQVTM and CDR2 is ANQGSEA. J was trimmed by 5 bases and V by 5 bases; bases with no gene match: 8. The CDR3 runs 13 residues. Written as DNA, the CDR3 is TGCAGCGTTAGAACTAGCGGAACAAACGAGCAGTACTTC. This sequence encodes CSVRTSGTNEQYF.

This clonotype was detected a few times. DNA for the CDR3: TGCAGTGCTCATCGGGCCCCGCGGCTGTTTTTT. Residues: CSAHRAPRLFF. The chain carries TRBV20-1 and TRBJ2-2; no clear D. The CDR3 spans 11 residues. V was trimmed by 5 bases and J by 13 bases, leaving 14 bases between them. Germline assignment: CDR1 DFQATT and CDR2 SNEGSKA (reference sequence).

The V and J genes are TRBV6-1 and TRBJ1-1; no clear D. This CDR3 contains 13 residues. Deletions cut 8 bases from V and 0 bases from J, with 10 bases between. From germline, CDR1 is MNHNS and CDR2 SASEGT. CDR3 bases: TGTGCCAGCGAGATAACAATGAACACTGAAGCTTTCTTT. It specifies CASEITMNTEAFF.